The sequence of this T cell receptor (beta chain) was determined in a study of CDR3 diversity in severe acne. There are many counts of this clonotype. V trimming: 2 bases; J trimming: 5 bases; junction bases outside the gene matches: 9. This CDR3 spans 16 amino acids. CDR1 is SGHDT and CDR2 is YYEEEE in the germline V gene. TCRdb itself ran the PCR reads through MiXCR, one entry per CDR3 protein. The data hold about 85,000 distinct CDR3 sequences, with 45% to 50% observed a single time. Sequencing was carried out using blood. The sequence was collected from a male donor in good health, serving as a control. The chain joins TRBV5-6 to TRBJ2-2; 7 positions match TRBD1. The CDR3 coding sequence is TGTGCCAGCAGCTTTATGAGGGGGCTTGAAACCGGGGAGCTGTTTTTT. Translated, it gives CASSFMRGLETGELFF.